This record covers a single T cell receptor (beta chain). Its antigen is currently unknown. This record comes from a study of naive and memory T cell subsets. Study-wide results and limits: Naive repertoires, especially CD8, held a few larger clonotypes, possibly memory cells re-expressing CD45RA.

The V and J ends lost 5 bases and 4 bases respectively, with 11 bases between them. This CDR3 region has 13 residues. Germline V gene lookup returns CDR1 LNHNV and CDR2 YYDKDF (reference sequence). Both TRBC1 and TRBC2 were covered by a beta constant-region primer of two equimolar oligonucleotides. Nested alpha and beta constant-region primers with the SP2 primer drove four PCR rounds on ligated cDNA. TCRdb re-called the UMI-ligation and nested PCR reads through MiXCR, storing one row per CDR3 protein. The table lists about 150,000 distinct CDR3 sequences, about 23% of them singletons. The specimen was naive CD4+ T cells from blood. The rearrangement links TRBV15 to TRBJ1-2, with D perhaps TRBD1 (6 bases). The TCR sequence derives from a human donor in good health. CDR3 sequence reads: CATSGGQGYGYTF. For the CDR3, the DNA is TGTGCCACCAGCGGGGGACAAGGCTATGGCTACACCTTC.